The rows below give T cell receptor beta chains drawn from one sample of a study of radiation and T cells in renal cell carcinoma. The repertoire was sequenced with immunoSEQ multiplex PCR; TCRdb's copy has only in-frame clones and lacks some. The data contain about 18,000 clones, over 45% of them singletons. Sequencing was performed on tumor tissue, taken from a patient whose treatment included radiotherapy and nephrectomy. Receptors originate from a man in his forties or fifties with renal cell carcinoma. Each CDR3 is given with its conserved first and last residue. The D gene is left open where the match is weak. Not every row has a clone size; where given, it reads once, few, many or a size class.

D gene	clone size	V gene	J gene	CDR3 DNA	CDR3 protein
TRBD1	few	TRBV4-1	TRBJ2-7	TGCGCCAGCAGCCCCGGGACAGGGGTAACGGGGGAGCAGTACTTC	CASSPGTGVTGEQYF
NA	NA	TRBV7-8	TRBJ2-4	TGTGCCACCAACAACGCCCCGGGGGAGAGCATTCAGTACTTC	CATNNAPGESIQYF
TRBD1	NA	TRBV5-1	TRBJ1-1	TGCGCCAGCAGCCCGACAGGGTCTGAAGCTTTCTTT	CASSPTGSEAFF
NA	few	TRBV7-9	TRBJ2-5	TGTGCCAGCAGCTTAGGAGTAGACACCCCCACCCAGTACTTC	CASSLGVDTPTQYF
TRBD1	NA	TRBV6-1	TRBJ2-3	TGTGCCAGCTCTGTAGGACAGGGTGGCACAGATACGCAGTATTTT	CASSVGQGGTDTQYF
NA	NA	TRBV5-1	TRBJ2-7	TGCGCCAGCAGCTTGGAGTCAGGAGCCTACGAGCAGTACTTC	CASSLESGAYEQYF
TRBD1	NA	TRBV5-1	TRBJ1-1	TGCGCCAGCAGCTTAGGACAGGTTAAGGCTGAAGCTTTCTTT	CASSLGQVKAEAFF
TRBD1	large	TRBV6-5	TRBJ1-4	TGTGCCAGCCAGGGGGATAATGAAAAACTGTTTTTT	CASQGDNEKLFF
NA	NA	TRBV28	TRBJ1-5	TGTGCCAGCAGTGTTGCGACGGTAATCAATCAGCCCCAGCATTTT	CASSVATVINQPQHF
NA	NA	TRBV6-1	TRBJ2-7	TGTGCCAGCACCACAAGGTACACCTCCTACGAGCAGTACTTC	CASTTRYTSYEQYF
TRBD2	NA	TRBV5-8	TRBJ2-2	TGTGCCAGCAGCTTGGCTAGCGGGACTTACACCGGGGAGCTGTTTTTT	CASSLASGTYTGELFF
NA	NA	TRBV20-1	TRBJ1-3	TGCAGTGCTAGGGTAGAAAACACCATATATTTT	CSARVENTIYF
TRBD1	many	TRBV28	TRBJ1-1	TGTGCCAGCAGTATCCGGGACAGGGATTGGGCTTTCTTT	CASSIRDRDWAFF
NA	once	TRBV2	TRBJ1-5	TGTGCCAGCAGCCTCCGGGAGCGCAATCAGCCCCAGCATTTT	CASSLRERNQPQHF
NA	NA	TRBV5-1	TRBJ2-7	TGCGCCAGCAGCCAGGGGATCGGCTCCTACGAGCAGTACTTC	CASSQGIGSYEQYF
TRBD1	NA	TRBV18	TRBJ1-1	TGTGCCAGCTCACCTTTCGAAGCGGGACAGGGGGAAGCTTTCTTT	CASSPFEAGQGEAFF
NA	few	TRBV29-1	TRBJ2-7	TGCAGCGTGCGCGACACCTACGAGCAGTACTTC	CSVRDTYEQYF
NA	NA	TRBV6-4	TRBJ2-5	TGTGCCAGCAGTCTACTACCTAGTTCCCAAGAGACCCAGTACTTC	CASSLLPSSQETQYF
TRBD2	NA	TRBV7-9	TRBJ2-3	TGTGCCAGCAGCCCCGGGGACTACACAGATACGCAGTATTTT	CASSPGDYTDTQYF
TRBD2	once	TRBV5-5	TRBJ2-1	TGTGCCAGCAGCGCCGGACTAGCGGGAGTTGTTGAGCAGTTCTTC	CASSAGLAGVVEQFF
NA	once	TRBV5-4	TRBJ1-3	TGTGCCAGCAGCTACCGAGGGGCTGAAAACACCATATATTTT	CASSYRGAENTIYF
NA	NA	TRBV4-3	TRBJ2-4	TGCGCCAGCAGCCAAGATGTAACAGAACAACCCAAAAACATTCAGTACTTC	CASSQDVTEQPKNIQYF
NA	NA	TRBV4-2	TRBJ2-7	TGTGCCAGCAGCCAAGGGGGCGGGGGCCCCTACGAGCAGTACTTC	CASSQGGGGPYEQYF
TRBD2	NA	TRBV19	TRBJ2-7	TGTGCCAGTAGTATGGCTAGCGGGGGCTACGAGCAGTACTTC	CASSMASGGYEQYF
NA	NA	TRBV19	TRBJ2-3	TGTGCCAGTAGTTGGGGGACAGATACGCAGTATTTT	CASSWGTDTQYF
NA	NA	TRBV29-1	TRBJ2-7	TGCAGCGTTGAGAGGGGTGCGCGGGGATTTACGGGGCAGTACTTC	CSVERGARGFTGQYF
NA	NA	TRBV30	TRBJ1-2	TGTGCCTGGAGTGTGCAGGGGCTCTACTATGGCTACACCTTC	CAWSVQGLYYGYTF